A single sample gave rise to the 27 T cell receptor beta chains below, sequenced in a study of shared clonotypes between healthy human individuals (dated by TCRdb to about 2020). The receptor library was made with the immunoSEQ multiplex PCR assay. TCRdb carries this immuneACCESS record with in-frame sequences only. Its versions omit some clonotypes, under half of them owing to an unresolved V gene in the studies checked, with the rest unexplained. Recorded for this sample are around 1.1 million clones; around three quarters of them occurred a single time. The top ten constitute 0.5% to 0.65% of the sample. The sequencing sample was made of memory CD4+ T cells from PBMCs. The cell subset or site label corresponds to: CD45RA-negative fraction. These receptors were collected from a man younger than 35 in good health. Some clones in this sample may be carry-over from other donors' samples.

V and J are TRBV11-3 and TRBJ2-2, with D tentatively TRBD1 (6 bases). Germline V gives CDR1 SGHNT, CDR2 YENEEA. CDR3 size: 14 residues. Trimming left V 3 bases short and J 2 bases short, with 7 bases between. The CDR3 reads CASSFGGNTGELFF. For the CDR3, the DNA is TGTGCCAGCAGCTTTGGGGGCAACACCGGGGAGCTGTTTTTT.

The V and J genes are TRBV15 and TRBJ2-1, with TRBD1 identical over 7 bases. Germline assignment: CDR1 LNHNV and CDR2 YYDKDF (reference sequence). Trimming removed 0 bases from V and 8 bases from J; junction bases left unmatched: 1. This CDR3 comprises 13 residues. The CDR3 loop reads CATSRDRGHEQFF. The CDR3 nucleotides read TGTGCCACCAGCAGAGATAGGGGGCATGAGCAGTTCTTC.

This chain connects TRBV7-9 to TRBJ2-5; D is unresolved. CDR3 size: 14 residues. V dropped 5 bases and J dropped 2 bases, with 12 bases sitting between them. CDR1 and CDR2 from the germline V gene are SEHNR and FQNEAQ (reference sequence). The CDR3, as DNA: TGTGCCAGCAGCCGGTTTAATCCTCAAGAGACCCAGTACTTC. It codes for CASSRFNPQETQYF.

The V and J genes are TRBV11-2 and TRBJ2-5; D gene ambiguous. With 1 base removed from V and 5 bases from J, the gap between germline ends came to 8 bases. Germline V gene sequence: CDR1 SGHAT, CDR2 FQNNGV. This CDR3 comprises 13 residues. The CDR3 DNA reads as TGTGCCAGCAGCTTAGGCCACCTGGAGACCCAGTACTTC. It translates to CASSLGHLETQYF. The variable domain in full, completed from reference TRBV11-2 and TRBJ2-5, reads EAGVAQSPRYKIIEKRQSVAFWCNPISGHATLYWYQQILGQGPKLLIQFQNNGVVDDSQLPKDRFSAERLKGVDSTLKIQPAKLEDSAVYLCASSLGHLETQYFGPGTRLLVL.

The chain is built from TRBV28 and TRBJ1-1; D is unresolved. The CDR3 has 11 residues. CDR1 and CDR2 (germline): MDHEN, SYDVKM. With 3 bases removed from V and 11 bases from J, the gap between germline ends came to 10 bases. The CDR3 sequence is CASSFPGSAFF. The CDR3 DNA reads TGTGCCAGCAGTTTTCCGGGGAGCGCTTTCTTT.

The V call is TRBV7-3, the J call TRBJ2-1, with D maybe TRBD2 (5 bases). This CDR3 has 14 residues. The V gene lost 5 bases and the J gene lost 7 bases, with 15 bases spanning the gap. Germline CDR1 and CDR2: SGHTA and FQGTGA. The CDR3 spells CASSPSTGGNEQFF. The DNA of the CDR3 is TGTGCCAGCAGCCCCTCGACGGGCGGGAATGAGCAGTTCTTC. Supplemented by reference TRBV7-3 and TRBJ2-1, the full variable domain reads GAGVSQTPSNKVTEKGKYVELRCDPISGHTALYWYRQSLGQGPEFLIYFQGTGAADDSGLPNDRFFAVRPEGSVSTLKIQRTERGDSAVYLCASSPSTGGNEQFFGPGTRLTVL.

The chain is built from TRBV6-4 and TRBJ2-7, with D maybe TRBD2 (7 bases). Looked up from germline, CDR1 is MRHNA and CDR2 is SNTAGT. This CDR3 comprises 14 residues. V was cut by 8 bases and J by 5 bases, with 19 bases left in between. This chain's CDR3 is CASAPGGGSNEQYF. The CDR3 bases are TGTGCCAGCGCCCCCGGGGGCGGGAGCAACGAGCAGTACTTC.

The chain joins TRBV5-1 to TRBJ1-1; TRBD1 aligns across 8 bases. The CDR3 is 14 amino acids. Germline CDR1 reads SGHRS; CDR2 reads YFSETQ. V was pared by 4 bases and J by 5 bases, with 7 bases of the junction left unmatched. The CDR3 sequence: CASSQDRVETEAFF. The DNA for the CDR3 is TGCGCCAGCAGCCAGGACAGGGTTGAAACTGAAGCTTTCTTT.

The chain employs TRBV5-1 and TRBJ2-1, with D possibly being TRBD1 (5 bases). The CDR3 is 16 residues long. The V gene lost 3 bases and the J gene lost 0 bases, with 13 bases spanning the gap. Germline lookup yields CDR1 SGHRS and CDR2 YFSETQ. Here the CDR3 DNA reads TGCGCCAGCAGCTGGACAACAGGATTCTCCTACAATGAGCAGTTCTTC. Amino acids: CASSWTTGFSYNEQFF.

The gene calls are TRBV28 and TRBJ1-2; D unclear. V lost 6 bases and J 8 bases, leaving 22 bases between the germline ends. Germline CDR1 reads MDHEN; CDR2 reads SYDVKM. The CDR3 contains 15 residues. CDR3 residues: CASSQAGGMSWGYTF. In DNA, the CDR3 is TGTGCCAGCAGCCAAGCTGGAGGGATGAGCTGGGGCTACACCTTC.

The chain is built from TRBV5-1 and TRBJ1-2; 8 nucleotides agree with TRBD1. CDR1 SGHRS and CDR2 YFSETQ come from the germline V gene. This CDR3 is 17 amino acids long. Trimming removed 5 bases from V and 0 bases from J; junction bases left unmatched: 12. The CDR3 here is CASSPRGQVISNYGYTF. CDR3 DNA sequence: TGCGCCAGCAGTCCACGGGGACAGGTCATCTCTAACTATGGCTACACCTTC.

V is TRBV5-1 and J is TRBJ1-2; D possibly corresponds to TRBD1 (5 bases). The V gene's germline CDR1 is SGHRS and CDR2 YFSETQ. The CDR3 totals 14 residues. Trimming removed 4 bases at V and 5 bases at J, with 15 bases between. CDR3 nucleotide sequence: TGCGCCAGCAGCCGGGAGGGGTTTGATTATGGCTACACCTTC. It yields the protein CASSREGFDYGYTF.

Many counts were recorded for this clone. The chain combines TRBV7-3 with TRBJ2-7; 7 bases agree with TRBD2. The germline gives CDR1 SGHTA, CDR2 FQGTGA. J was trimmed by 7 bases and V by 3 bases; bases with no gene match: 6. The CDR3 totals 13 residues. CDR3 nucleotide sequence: TGTGCCAGCAGCTTTGGGAGGGGTCGTGAGCAGTACTTC. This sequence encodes CASSFGRGREQYF.

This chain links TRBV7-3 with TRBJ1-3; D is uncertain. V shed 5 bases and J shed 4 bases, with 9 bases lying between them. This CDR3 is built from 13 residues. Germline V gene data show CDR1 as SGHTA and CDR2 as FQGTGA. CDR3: CASSESTGNTIYF. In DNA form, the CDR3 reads TGTGCCAGCAGCGAATCGACAGGAAACACCATATATTTT.

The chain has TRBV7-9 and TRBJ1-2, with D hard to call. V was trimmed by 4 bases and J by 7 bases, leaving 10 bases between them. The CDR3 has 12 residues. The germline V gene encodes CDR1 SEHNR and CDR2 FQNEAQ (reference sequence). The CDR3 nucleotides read TGTGCCAGCAGCTCAGAGATGCGTGGCTACACCTTC. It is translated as CASSSEMRGYTF. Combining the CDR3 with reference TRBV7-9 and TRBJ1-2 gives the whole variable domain DTGVSQNPRHKITKRGQNVTFRCDPISEHNRLYWYRQTLGQGPEFLTYFQNEAQLEKSRLLSDRFSAERPKGSFSTLEIQRTEQGDSAMYLCASSSEMRGYTFGSGTRLTVV.

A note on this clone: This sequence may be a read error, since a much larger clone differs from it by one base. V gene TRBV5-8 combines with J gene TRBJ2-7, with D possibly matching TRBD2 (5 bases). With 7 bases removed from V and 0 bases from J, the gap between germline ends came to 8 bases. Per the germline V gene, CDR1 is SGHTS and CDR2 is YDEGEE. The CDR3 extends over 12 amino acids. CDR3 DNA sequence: TGTGCCAGCGCTCGGGACTCCTACGAGCAGTACTTC. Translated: CASARDSYEQYF.

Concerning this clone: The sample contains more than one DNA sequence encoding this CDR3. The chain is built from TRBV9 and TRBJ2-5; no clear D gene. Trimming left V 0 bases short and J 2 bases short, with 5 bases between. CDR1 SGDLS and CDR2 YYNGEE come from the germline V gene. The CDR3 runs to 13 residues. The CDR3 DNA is TGTGCCAGCAGCGTAGGGGGTCAAGAGACCCAGTACTTC. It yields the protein CASSVGGQETQYF.

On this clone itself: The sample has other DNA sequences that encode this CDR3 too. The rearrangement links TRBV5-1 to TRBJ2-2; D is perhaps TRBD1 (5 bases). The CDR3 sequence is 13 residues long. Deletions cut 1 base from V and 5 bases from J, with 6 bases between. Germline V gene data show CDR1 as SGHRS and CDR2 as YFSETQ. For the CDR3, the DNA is TGCGCCAGCAGCTTGCAGGGAACCGGGGAGCTGTTTTTT. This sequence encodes CASSLQGTGELFF.

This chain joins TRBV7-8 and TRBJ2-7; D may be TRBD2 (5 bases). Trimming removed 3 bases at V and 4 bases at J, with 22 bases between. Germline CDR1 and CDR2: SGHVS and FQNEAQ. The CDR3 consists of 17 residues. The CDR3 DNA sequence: TGTGCCAGCAGCTTCAAGACCGGGATCCTAACCTTTTACGAGCAGTACTTC. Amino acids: CASSFKTGILTFYEQYF. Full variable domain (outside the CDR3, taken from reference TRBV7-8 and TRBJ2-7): GAGVSQSPRYKVAKRGQDVALRCDPISGHVSLFWYQQALGQGPEFLTYFQNEAQLDKSGLPSDRFFAERPEGSVSTLKIQRTQQEDSAVYLCASSFKTGILTFYEQYFGPGTRLTVT.

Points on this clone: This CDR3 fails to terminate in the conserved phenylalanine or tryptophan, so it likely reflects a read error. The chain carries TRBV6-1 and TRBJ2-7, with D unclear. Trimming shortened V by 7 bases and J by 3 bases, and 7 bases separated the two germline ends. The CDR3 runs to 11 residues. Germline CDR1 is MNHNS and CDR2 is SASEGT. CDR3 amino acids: CASIQSYEQYL. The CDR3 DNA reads TGTGCCAGCATCCAGAGCTACGAGCAGTACCTC.

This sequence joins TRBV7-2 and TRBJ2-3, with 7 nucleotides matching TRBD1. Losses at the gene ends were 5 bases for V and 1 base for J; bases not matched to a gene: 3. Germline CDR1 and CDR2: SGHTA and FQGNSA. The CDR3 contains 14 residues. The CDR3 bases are TGTGCCAGCAGCCCGGGGACAGGCACAGATACGCAGTATTTT. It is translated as CASSPGTGTDTQYF.

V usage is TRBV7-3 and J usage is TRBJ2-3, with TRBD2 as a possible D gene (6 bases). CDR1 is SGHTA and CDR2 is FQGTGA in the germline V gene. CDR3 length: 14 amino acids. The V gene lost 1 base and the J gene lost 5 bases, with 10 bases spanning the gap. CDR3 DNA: TGTGCCAGCAGCTTAAGCGGGGTTCAAGATACGCAGTATTTT. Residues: CASSLSGVQDTQYF.

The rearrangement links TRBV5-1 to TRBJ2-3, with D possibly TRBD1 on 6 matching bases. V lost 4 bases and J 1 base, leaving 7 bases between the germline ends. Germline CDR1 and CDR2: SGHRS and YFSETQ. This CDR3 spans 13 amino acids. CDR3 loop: CASSRTGTDTQYF. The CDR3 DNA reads TGCGCCAGCAGCCGGACAGGCACAGATACGCAGTATTTT.

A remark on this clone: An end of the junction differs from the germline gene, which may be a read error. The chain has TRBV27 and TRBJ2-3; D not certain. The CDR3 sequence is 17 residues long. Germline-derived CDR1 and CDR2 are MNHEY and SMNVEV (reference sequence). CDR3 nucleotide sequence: TGTGCCAGCAGCTCAACAGCTAAAATTCTCGGCACAGATACGCGGTATTTT. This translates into CASSSTAKILGTDTRYF.

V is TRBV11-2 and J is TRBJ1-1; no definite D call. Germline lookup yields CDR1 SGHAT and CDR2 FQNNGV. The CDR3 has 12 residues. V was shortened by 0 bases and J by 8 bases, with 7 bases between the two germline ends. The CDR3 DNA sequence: TGTGCCAGCAGCTTAGATGGGGTCGAAGCTTTCTTT. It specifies CASSLDGVEAFF.

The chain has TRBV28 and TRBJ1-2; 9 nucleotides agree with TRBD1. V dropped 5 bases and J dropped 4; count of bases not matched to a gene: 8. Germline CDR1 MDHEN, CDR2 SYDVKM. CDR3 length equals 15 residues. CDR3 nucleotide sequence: TGTGCCAGCAGTACGGGACAGGGACTAGTCTATGGCTACACCTTC. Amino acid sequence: CASSTGQGLVYGYTF.

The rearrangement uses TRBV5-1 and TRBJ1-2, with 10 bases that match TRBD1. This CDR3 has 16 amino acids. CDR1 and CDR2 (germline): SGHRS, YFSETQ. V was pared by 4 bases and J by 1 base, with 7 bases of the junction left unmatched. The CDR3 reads CASSPAGTGVNYGYTF. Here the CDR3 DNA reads TGCGCCAGCAGCCCTGCGGGGACAGGGGTTAACTATGGCTACACCTTC. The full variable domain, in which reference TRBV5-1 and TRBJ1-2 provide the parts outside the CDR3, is KAGVTQTPRYLIKTRGQQVTLSCSPISGHRSVSWYQQTPGQGLQFLFEYFSETQRNKGNFPGRFSGRQFSNSRSEMNVSTLELGDSALYLCASSPAGTGVNYGYTFGSGTRLTVV.